The 20 T cell receptor beta chains in this list originate from one sample, sequenced in a study of radiation and T cells in renal cell carcinoma. Time point reported: baseline pretreatment blood. Regarding treatment: 15 Gy SBRT to primary tumor, nephrectomy 4 weeks later. Measured with immunoSEQ multiplex PCR; TCRdb has only the in-frame clones, and not every one. The table lists roughly 130,000 clones, about 88% of them singletons, with around 12% in the top ten. This sample comprised blood, obtained from a patient whose treatment included radiotherapy and nephrectomy. The source is a woman aged 45 to 65 with renal cell carcinoma.

The chain is built from TRBV7-2 and TRBJ2-5, with TRBD2 identical over 9 bases. The CDR3 sequence is 16 residues long. Looked up from germline, CDR1 is SGHTA and CDR2 is FQGNSA. Trimming took 5 bases from V and 2 from J; bases not matched to a gene: 9. The CDR3 sequence: CASSPGGGGGQETQYF. Written as DNA, the CDR3 is TGTGCCAGCAGCCCGGGCGGCGGGGGGGGACAAGAGACCCAGTACTTC.

The chain has TRBV11-3 and TRBJ2-3, with D tentatively TRBD1 (6 bases). The CDR3 consists of 13 residues. Germline V CDR1 and CDR2: SGHNT, YENEEA. V shed 5 bases and J shed 4 bases, with 10 bases lying between them. This CDR3 reads CASSIGQPDTQYF. The CDR3 region has the DNA TGTGCCAGCAGCATCGGACAGCCAGATACGCAGTATTTT.

This chain connects TRBV30 to TRBJ1-1, with 7 bases that match TRBD1. The germline V gene encodes CDR1 GTSNPN and CDR2 SVGIG (reference sequence). The junction had 8 bases not matched to a gene; V was cut back by 3 bases and J by 1 base. CDR3 length: 15 amino acids. The CDR3 DNA is TGTGCCTGGAGGATTTTAGGACAGGCGAACACTGAAGCTTTCTTT. It codes for CAWRILGQANTEAFF.

The CDR3 coding sequence is TGCGCCAGCAGCTTACCGGGACTAGCGGGGGATACGCAGTATTTT. It codes for CASSLPGLAGDTQYF. The chain carries TRBV5-1 and TRBJ2-3; TRBD2 matches 13 bases. The germline gives CDR1 SGHRS, CDR2 YFSETQ. Trimming cost V 2 bases and J 6 bases; bases outside gene matches: 3. CDR3 length equals 15 residues.

V usage is TRBV29-1 and J usage is TRBJ1-1, with a weak D call TRBD1 (5 bases). Trimming pared 3 bases from V and 2 bases from J, leaving 7 bases between. Germline V gene lookup returns CDR1 SQVTM and CDR2 ANQGSEA. The CDR3 covers 12 residues. The CDR3 is CSVDQGNTEAFF. CDR3 DNA sequence: TGCAGCGTTGATCAGGGCAACACTGAAGCTTTCTTT.

The V and J genes are TRBV13 and TRBJ2-3; 7 bases match TRBD2. The J segment lost 4 bases and the V segment lost 5 bases, leaving 15 bases of the junction unmatched. The CDR3 has 17 amino acids. Germline V gene lookup returns CDR1 PRHDT and CDR2 FYEKMQ (reference sequence). Here the CDR3 DNA reads TGTGCCAGCAGCCCCCCACGGACTAGTAAACGTCCAGATACGCAGTATTTT. Translation gives CASSPPRTSKRPDTQYF. Complete variable domain (other parts from reference TRBV13 and TRBJ2-3): AAGVIQSPRHLIKEKRETATLKCYPIPRHDTVYWYQQGPGQDPQFLISFYEKMQSDKGSIPDRFSAQQFSDYHSELNMSSLELGDSALYFCASSPPRTSKRPDTQYFGPGTRLTVL.

This clone was counted only a few times. The rearrangement links TRBV14 to TRBJ1-2; D is uncertain. V gave up 0 bases and J gave up 0 bases, with 8 bases separating them. There are 15 residues in the CDR3. Germline assignment: CDR1 SGHDN and CDR2 FVKESK. Here the CDR3 reads CASSQDGGANYGYTF. For the CDR3, the DNA is TGTGCCAGCAGCCAAGATGGCGGGGCTAACTATGGCTACACCTTC.

The chain combines TRBV7-8 with TRBJ2-7; D unclear. V dropped 1 base and J dropped 6 bases, with 10 bases sitting between them. Germline lookup yields CDR1 SGHVS and CDR2 FQNEAQ. The CDR3 sequence is 13 residues long. In nucleotides, the CDR3 is TGTGCCAGCAGCTTAGTGGCCGGGCGCGAGCAGTACTTC. This encodes CASSLVAGREQYF.

V gene TRBV9 combines with J gene TRBJ2-2; 11 bases fit TRBD2. Germline lookup yields CDR1 SGDLS and CDR2 YYNGEE. This CDR3 is 16 amino acids long. V shed 2 bases and J 7 bases; nucleotides not matched to a gene: 7. CDR3 DNA: TGTGCCAGCAGCGTTCTTAGCGGGGGGGCTATCGGGGAGCTGTTTTTT. Translated: CASSVLSGGAIGELFF.

The V call is TRBV5-1, the J call TRBJ2-1; 7 bases line up with TRBD1. This CDR3 spans 16 amino acids. Trimming took 3 bases from V and 0 from J; bases not matched to a gene: 6. The germline V gene has CDR1 SGHRS and CDR2 YFSETQ. CDR3: CASSYGQASSYNEQFF. The CDR3 bases are TGCGCCAGCAGCTACGGACAGGCTAGCTCCTACAATGAGCAGTTCTTC. Full variable domain (missing parts from reference TRBV5-1 and TRBJ2-1): KAGVTQTPRYLIKTRGQQVTLSCSPISGHRSVSWYQQTPGQGLQFLFEYFSETQRNKGNFPGRFSGRQFSNSRSEMNVSTLELGDSALYLCASSYGQASSYNEQFFGPGTRLTVL.

The chain carries TRBV4-3 and TRBJ2-1; the match to TRBD1 covers 8 bases. The junction had 8 bases not matched to a gene; V was cut back by 1 base and J by 9 bases. The germline CDR1 and CDR2 sequences are LGHNA and YSLEER. The CDR3 sequence is 15 residues long. The CDR3 reads CASSQGTGRGVEQFF. The DNA for the CDR3 is TGCGCCAGCAGCCAAGGGACAGGGCGAGGGGTTGAGCAGTTCTTC.

The rearrangement joins TRBV2 to TRBJ1-3; possibly TRBD1 for D (5 bases). This CDR3 region has 15 residues. The germline CDR1 and CDR2 sequences are SNHLY and FYNNEI. Trimming took off 5 bases at V and 0 bases at J, with 11 bases between the two ends. The CDR3 loop reads CASSLDGTSGNTIYF. CDR3 nucleotide sequence: TGTGCCAGCAGTTTGGACGGGACCTCTGGAAACACCATATATTTT.

The chain joins TRBV25-1 to TRBJ2-5; 7 bases align to TRBD1. With 6 bases clipped from V and 6 bases from J, the junction kept 13 bases outside the gene matches. Germline V gives CDR1 MGHDK, CDR2 SYGVNS. This CDR3 is 15 amino acids long. The CDR3 spells CASSPGTVGLQTQYF. The CDR3 coding sequence is TGTGCCAGCAGCCCGGGGACAGTTGGTTTACAGACCCAGTACTTC.

This chain links TRBV2 with TRBJ1-5; 8 bases agree with TRBD1. This CDR3 comprises 16 residues. Trimming took 7 bases from V and 7 from J; bases not matched to a gene: 15. Germline CDR1 and CDR2: SNHLY and FYNNEI. CDR3 DNA sequence: TGTGCCAGCACGGTTCAGGGGGCGCGAGTCCTCCAGCCCCAGCATTTT. Its translation: CASTVQGARVLQPQHF.

This clone came up a few times. This sequence joins TRBV19 and TRBJ2-7; 7 bases are shared with TRBD1. V gave up 4 bases and J gave up 5 bases; unmatched junction bases: 5. The V gene's germline CDR1 is LNHDA and CDR2 SQIVND (reference sequence). The CDR3 runs to 13 residues. CDR3 amino acids: CASSTPTGHEQYF. For the CDR3, the DNA is TGTGCCAGTAGTACTCCGACAGGGCACGAGCAGTACTTC.

This clone was observed once. The genes are TRBV30 and TRBJ1-6; weak D call: TRBD1 (6 bases). In germline, CDR1 is GTSNPN, CDR2 SVGIG (reference sequence). V was clipped by 3 bases and J by 10 bases, with 10 bases between them. The CDR3 contains 12 residues. CDR3: CAWRGAKSPLHF. The CDR3 coding sequence is TGTGCCTGGAGGGGGGCGAAGTCACCCCTCCACTTT.

The chain employs TRBV6-6 and TRBJ2-3; the D is unclear. Trimming left V 4 bases short and J 0 bases short, with 14 bases between. This CDR3 contains 16 residues. From germline, CDR1 is MNHNY and CDR2 SVGAGI (reference sequence). The CDR3 is CASSSQLRTSTDTQYF. CDR3 nucleotide sequence: TGTGCCAGCAGTTCCCAACTTAGAACTAGCACAGATACGCAGTATTTT.

This chain links TRBV7-2 with TRBJ2-1; TRBD2 matches 10 bases. V dropped 1 base and J dropped 8; count of bases not matched to a gene: 5. This CDR3 comprises 15 residues. Germline assignment: CDR1 SGHTA and CDR2 FQGNSA. CDR3 nucleotides: TGTGCCAGCAGCTTAGAGCGGGGGGGCCCCTATGAGCAGTTCTTC. It yields the protein CASSLERGGPYEQFF.

This clone appeared once. The chain joins TRBV11-2 to TRBJ2-5; unclear D gene. The CDR3 consists of 14 residues. Between the trimmed V and J ends, which lost 3 bases and 1 base, there was a span of 9 bases. Per germline, CDR1 SGHAT and CDR2 FQNNGV. CDR3 in amino acids: CASSFPGRQETQYF. CDR3 DNA sequence: TGTGCCAGCAGCTTCCCCGGCCGCCAAGAGACCCAGTACTTC. The whole variable domain, remainder taken from reference TRBV11-2 and TRBJ2-5, is EAGVAQSPRYKIIEKRQSVAFWCNPISGHATLYWYQQILGQGPKLLIQFQNNGVVDDSQLPKDRFSAERLKGVDSTLKIQPAKLEDSAVYLCASSFPGRQETQYFGPGTRLLVL.

The chain uses TRBV30 and TRBJ1-1; D gene uncertain. The length of the CDR3 is 13 residues. Germline CDR1 is GTSNPN and CDR2 is SVGIG (reference sequence). Trimming pared 1 base from V and 10 bases from J, leaving 16 bases between. The CDR3 nucleotides are TGTGCCTGGAGTGGACCGGGCGCCGCGGGAGCTTTCTTT. As protein: CAWSGPGAAGAFF.